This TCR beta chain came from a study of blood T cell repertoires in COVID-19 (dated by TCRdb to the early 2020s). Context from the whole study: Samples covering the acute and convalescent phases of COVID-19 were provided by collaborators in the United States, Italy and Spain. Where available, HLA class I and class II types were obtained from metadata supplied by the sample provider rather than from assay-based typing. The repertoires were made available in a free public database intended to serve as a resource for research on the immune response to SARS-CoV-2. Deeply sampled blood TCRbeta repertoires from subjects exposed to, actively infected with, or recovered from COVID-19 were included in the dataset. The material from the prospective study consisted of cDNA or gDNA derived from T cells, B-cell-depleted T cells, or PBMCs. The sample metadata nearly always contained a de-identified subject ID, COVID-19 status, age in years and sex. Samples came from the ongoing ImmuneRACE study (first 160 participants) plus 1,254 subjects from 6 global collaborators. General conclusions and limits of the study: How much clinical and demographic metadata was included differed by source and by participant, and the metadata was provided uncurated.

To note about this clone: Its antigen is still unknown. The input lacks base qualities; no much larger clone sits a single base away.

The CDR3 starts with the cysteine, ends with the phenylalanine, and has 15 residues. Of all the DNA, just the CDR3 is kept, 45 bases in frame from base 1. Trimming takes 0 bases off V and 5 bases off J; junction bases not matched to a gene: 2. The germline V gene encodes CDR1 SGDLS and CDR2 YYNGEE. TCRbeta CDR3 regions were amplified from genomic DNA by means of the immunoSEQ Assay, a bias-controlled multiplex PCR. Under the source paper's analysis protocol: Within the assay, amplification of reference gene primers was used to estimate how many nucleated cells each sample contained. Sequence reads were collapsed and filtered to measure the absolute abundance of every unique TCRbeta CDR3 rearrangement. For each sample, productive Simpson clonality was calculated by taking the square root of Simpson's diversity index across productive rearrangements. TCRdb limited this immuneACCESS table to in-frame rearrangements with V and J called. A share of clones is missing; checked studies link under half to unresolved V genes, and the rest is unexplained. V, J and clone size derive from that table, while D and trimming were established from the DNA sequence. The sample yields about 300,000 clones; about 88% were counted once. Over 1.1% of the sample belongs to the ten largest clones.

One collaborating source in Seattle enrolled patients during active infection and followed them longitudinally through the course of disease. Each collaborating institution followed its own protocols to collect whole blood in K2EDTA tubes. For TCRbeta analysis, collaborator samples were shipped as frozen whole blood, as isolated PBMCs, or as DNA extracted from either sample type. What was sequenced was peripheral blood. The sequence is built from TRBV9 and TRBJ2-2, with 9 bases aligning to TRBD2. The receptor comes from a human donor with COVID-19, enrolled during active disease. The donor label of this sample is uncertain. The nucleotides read TGTGCCAGCAGCGTAGTCAGCGGGAGGACCGGGGAGCTGTTTTTT. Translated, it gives CASSVVSGRTGELFF.